What follows are 14 T cell receptor beta chains derived from one specimen sequenced in a study of T cells in Graves' hyperthyroidism and ophthalmopathy. Researchers took RNA transcripts and amplified the TCR beta CDR3 regions from them. TCR CDR3 underwent first-round RT-PCR with the HTBI primer set. TCRdb re-called the multiplex PCR reads with MiXCR, one entry per CDR3 protein. The profile shows around 350,000 distinct CDR3 sequences, about 19% of them singletons. The sequenced sample was blood. The receptor source for this set is a young woman with Graves' hyperthyroidism.

The gene calls are TRBV27 and TRBJ2-2, with unresolved D. Germline loops: CDR1 MNHEY, CDR2 SMNVEV (reference sequence). Trimming stripped 1 base from V and 2 bases from J, with 5 bases between. The CDR3 is 14 amino acids. CDR3 protein: CASSLLHNTGELFF. The CDR3 DNA reads TGTGCCAGCAGTTTATTACATAACACCGGGGAGCTGTTTTTT.

This clonotype has at least ten counts. This chain uses TRBV11-1 with TRBJ1-2; 8 nucleotides align to TRBD1. CDR1 SGHAT and CDR2 FQDESV come from the germline V gene (reference sequence). Trimming removed 5 bases from V and 5 bases from J; junction bases left unmatched: 4. This CDR3 contains 13 residues. The CDR3 loop is CASSGQGKYGYTF. The CDR3 region has the DNA TGTGCCAGCAGCGGACAGGGTAAATATGGCTACACCTTC.

This clonotype appeared a few times. The chain couples TRBV2 to TRBJ2-5, with TRBD2 as a possible D gene (6 bases). This CDR3 has 15 amino acids. Per the germline V gene, CDR1 is SNHLY and CDR2 is FYNNEI. Trimming cost V 5 bases and J 1 base, with 14 bases left between them. CDR3 coding DNA: TGTGCCAGCAGTCGAGAAGCGGGCACCCAAGAGACCCAGTACTTC. Its translation: CASSREAGTQETQYF.

This clonotype was observed a handful of times. Since no conserved phenylalanine or tryptophan closes the CDR3, a read error is the likely cause. The chain recombines TRBV7-3 with TRBJ2-5; no definite D call. Germline values: CDR1 SGHTA, CDR2 FQGTGA. Deletions cut 0 bases from V and 0 bases from J, with 2 bases between. This CDR3 region has 13 residues. CDR3 residues: CASSLTNQETQYL. The DNA of the CDR3 is TGTGCCAGCAGCTTAACGAACCAAGAGACCCAGTACCTC.

The sample holds many counts of this clonotype. The rearrangement uses TRBV6-1 and TRBJ1-5; D not certain. With 6 bases removed from V and 2 bases from J, the gap between germline ends came to 8 bases. Germline lookup yields CDR1 MNHNS and CDR2 SASEGT. This CDR3 contains 13 residues. The CDR3 nucleotides read TGTGCCAGCAGGTCGGAAGGCAATCAGCCCCAGCATTTT. Encoded protein: CASRSEGNQPQHF.

This clonotype appeared a few times. This sequence joins TRBV3-1 and TRBJ1-1; the match to TRBD1 covers 7 bases. With V trimmed by 4 bases and J by 6 bases, 2 bases remained unmatched. The CDR3 runs to 12 residues. CDR1 is LGHDT, CDR2 YNNKEL, per germline (reference sequence). The CDR3 here is CASSRQGSEAFF. The CDR3 nucleotides are TGTGCCAGCAGCCGACAGGGATCTGAAGCTTTCTTT.

This clonotype was counted at least ten times. CDR3 protein: CASSRGENHEQYF. The DNA of the CDR3 is TGTGCCAGCAGTCGGGGTGAAAACCACGAGCAGTACTTC. The V and J genes are TRBV11-3 and TRBJ2-7; D is possibly TRBD2 (5 bases). This CDR3 has 13 residues. V was trimmed by 6 bases and J by 5 bases, leaving 14 bases between them. Germline values: CDR1 SGHNT, CDR2 YENEEA. Using reference TRBV11-3 and TRBJ2-7 for the parts outside the CDR3, the full variable domain is EAGVVQSPRYKIIEKKQPVAFWCNPISGHNTLYWYLQNLGQGPELLIRYENEEAVDDSQLPKDRFSAERLKGVDSTLKIQPAELGDSAVYLCASSRGENHEQYFGPGTRLTVT.

This clonotype appeared a few times. With a much larger clone just one base away, this may be a read error. Here the CDR3 DNA reads TGTGCCAGCAGTGAACAGGCTAACTATGGCTACACCTTC. Translation gives CASSEQANYGYTF. The rearrangement links TRBV2 to TRBJ1-2; no clear D. CDR1 SNHLY and CDR2 FYNNEI come from the germline V gene. The V gene lost 2 bases and the J gene lost 0 bases, with 4 bases spanning the gap. This CDR3 region has 13 residues.

This clonotype occurred many times. V gene TRBV28 combines with J gene TRBJ1-2; perhaps TRBD1 as D (6 bases). The germline V gene encodes CDR1 MDHEN and CDR2 SYDVKM. This CDR3 comprises 13 residues. V dropped 6 bases and J dropped 7 bases, with 15 bases sitting between them. The CDR3 is CASSPGAASGYTF. The CDR3 region has the DNA TGTGCCAGCAGCCCAGGGGCGGCGAGTGGCTACACCTTC.

This clonotype was counted ten times or more. The chain combines TRBV29-1 with TRBJ2-2; D assignment may be TRBD1 or TRBD2 (5 bases each). V was shortened by 7 bases and J by 5 bases, with 17 bases between the two germline ends. This CDR3 comprises 14 residues. Germline loops: CDR1 SQVTM, CDR2 ANQGSEA. The CDR3 nucleotides read TGCAGCGCCTGGGAGCAGGGTGATACCGGGGAGCTGTTTTTT. Translated: CSAWEQGDTGELFF.

This clonotype has only a few counts. The junction does not match germline at one end; this may be a read error. This chain links TRBV3-1 with TRBJ2-2; the D gene is possibly TRBD2 (5 bases). Germline CDR1 LGHDT, CDR2 YNNKEL (reference sequence). This CDR3 has 13 residues. CDR3 region: CASTAVNTGDLFF. The CDR3 coding sequence is TGTGCCAGCACGGCCGTCAACACCGGGGATCTGTTTTTT. Filled out from reference TRBV3-1 and TRBJ2-2, the complete variable domain reads DTAVSQTPKYLVTQMGNDKSIKCEQNLGHDTMYWYKQDSKKFLKIMFSYNNKELIINETVPNRFSPKSPDKAHLNLHINSLELGDSAVYFCASTAVNTGDLFFGEGSRLTVL.

This chain connects TRBV6-5 to TRBJ2-7; no definite D call. Trimming took 0 bases from V and 6 from J, leaving 12 bases between them. Germline V CDR1 and CDR2: MNHEY, SVGAGI. The length of the CDR3 is 14 residues. The CDR3 DNA reads TGTGCCAGCAGTTACTCGAAGGTCAGTCCCGAGCAGTACTTC. It specifies CASSYSKVSPEQYF.

At least ten counts were recorded for this clonotype. The chain employs TRBV2 and TRBJ2-7; D may correspond to TRBD1 or TRBD2 (6 bases each). This CDR3 has 14 residues. Germline lookup yields CDR1 SNHLY and CDR2 FYNNEI. Trimming cost V 1 base and J 5 bases, with 12 bases left between them. CDR3 nucleotides: TGTGCCAGCAGTGAAGTGGGGGGCGTCAACGAGCAGTACTTC. This encodes CASSEVGGVNEQYF.

The V and J genes are TRBV7-6 and TRBJ2-5, with 15 bases fitting TRBD2. The V gene's germline CDR1 is SGHVS and CDR2 FNYEAQ. Trimming removed 2 bases from V and 3 bases from J; junction bases left unmatched: 16. This CDR3 has 21 amino acids. This chain's CDR3 is CASSLLNEGLAGGKVEETQYF. The DNA of the CDR3 is TGTGCCAGCAGCTTACTGAACGAGGGACTAGCGGGGGGCAAGGTGGAAGAGACCCAGTACTTC. The full variable domain, completed using reference TRBV7-6 and TRBJ2-5, is GAGVSQSPRYKVTKRGQDVALRCDPISGHVSLYWYRQALGQGPEFLTYFNYEAQQDKSGLPNDRFSAERPEGSISTLTIQRTEQRDSAMYRCASSLLNEGLAGGKVEETQYFGPGTRLLVL.